The entry that follows covers one T cell receptor (beta chain) sequence. The data were obtained in a study of blood T cell repertoires in COVID-19. In the original analysis: Scientists estimated how many nucleated cells there were by amplifying reference gene primers. TCRdb keeps only in-frame clones here, not all; method: immunoSEQ multiplex PCR. V and J calls and clone size are those listed in that table; D and trimming were worked out from the DNA. The sample lists 150,000 to 200,000 clones, over 85% occurring once. The CDR3 is 12 amino acids. Trimming cost V 5 bases and J 7 bases, with 9 bases left between them. Germline lookup yields CDR1 MNHEY and CDR2 SMNVEV (reference sequence).

Sequencing was done on a sample of peripheral blood. The clonotype was recovered from a man aged 55 to 70 with active or convalescent COVID-19. J is TRBJ1-5 and V is TRBV27; tentative D call: TRBD1 (6 bases). The CDR3 DNA reads TGTGCCAGCAGTACCGACAGGCAGCCCCAGCATTTT. Its protein product is CASSTDRQPQHF.